What follows are 31 T cell receptor beta chains derived from one specimen sequenced in a study of identical twins. Via MiXCR, TCRdb re-called the 5' RACE reads, giving one row per CDR3 protein. The repertoire includes 700,000 or so distinct CDR3 sequences, roughly 20% of them detected once, and around 4.4% sits in the top ten. These same records also appear under a second study, on T cells expressing NK-cell markers.

Specimen: PBMCs. The source is a young woman in good health.

V and J are TRBV7-9 and TRBJ2-7, with TRBD1 identical over 8 bases. Germline CDR1 SEHNR, CDR2 FQNEAQ (reference sequence). The CDR3 runs to 15 residues. Trimming removed 4 bases from V and 2 bases from J; junction bases left unmatched: 7. Here the CDR3 reads CASSSDRVNPYEQYF. CDR3 bases: TGTGCCAGCAGCTCGGACAGGGTCAATCCCTACGAGCAGTACTTC.

A few counts support this clonotype. The chain is built from TRBV20-1 and TRBJ2-1, with TRBD2 identical over 7 bases. This CDR3 has 12 residues. V trimming: 3 bases; J trimming: 8 bases; junction bases outside the gene matches: 4. CDR1 is DFQATT, CDR2 SNEGSKA, per germline (reference sequence). The CDR3 sequence: CSASARGDEQFF. In DNA form, the CDR3 reads TGCAGTGCTAGCGCCCGGGGGGATGAGCAGTTCTTC.

This clonotype was found a few times. This rearrangement joins TRBV7-6 to TRBJ1-1; 8 bases are shared with TRBD1. V was pared by 5 bases and J by 1 base, with 3 bases of the junction left unmatched. The CDR3 extends over 14 amino acids. Germline assignment: CDR1 SGHVS and CDR2 FNYEAQ. CDR3 DNA: TGTGCCAGCAGCGCCGGGACAGGGAACACTGAAGCTTTCTTT. As protein: CASSAGTGNTEAFF.

The J gene is TRBJ2-5, the V gene TRBV27, with D perhaps TRBD2 (7 bases). Per germline, CDR1 MNHEY and CDR2 SMNVEV (reference sequence). Between the trimmed V and J ends, which lost 8 bases and 5 bases, there was a span of 21 bases. This CDR3 spans 15 amino acids. The CDR3 nucleotides are TGTGCCAGCTCACCCTTGCGGGGGCCCGAGGAGACCCAGTACTTC. It translates to CASSPLRGPEETQYF.

The chain links TRBV6-1 to TRBJ2-2; D not resolved. Germline V gene sequence: CDR1 MNHNS, CDR2 SASEGT. This CDR3 has 10 amino acids. Trimming took 9 bases from V and 8 from J, leaving 7 bases between them. DNA of the CDR3: TGTGCCAGTAGGCGGGGGGAGCTGTTTTTT. Protein: CASRRGELFF.

The rearrangement links TRBV7-3 to TRBJ2-3; no clear D gene. Trimming left V 0 bases short and J 2 bases short, with 6 bases between. Germline V gives CDR1 SGHTA, CDR2 FQGTGA. The CDR3 runs to 14 residues. The CDR3 nucleotides are TGTGCCAGCAGCTTAACTCTAATCACAGATACGCAGTATTTT. It codes for CASSLTLITDTQYF.

The genes are TRBV6-5 and TRBJ1-2; no reliable D call. The V gene's germline CDR1 is MNHEY and CDR2 SVGAGI. The CDR3 covers 15 residues. V was pared by 2 bases and J by 2 bases, with 12 bases between. The CDR3 sequence is CASSYDGNLNYGYTF. DNA of the CDR3: TGTGCCAGCAGTTACGACGGTAACTTGAACTATGGCTACACCTTC.

This clonotype was seen ten or more times. This sequence joins TRBV29-1 and TRBJ1-2; D gene ambiguous. CDR1 SQVTM and CDR2 ANQGSEA come from the germline V gene. V was shortened by 3 bases and J by 4 bases, with 3 bases between the two germline ends. There are 10 residues in the CDR3. CDR3 bases: TGCAGCGTTGATATCTATGGCTACACCTTC. As protein: CSVDIYGYTF.

J is TRBJ2-1 and V is TRBV4-3; either TRBD1 or TRBD2 may supply D (6 bases each). Trimming shortened V by 0 bases and J by 1 base, and 16 bases separated the two germline ends. Germline CDR1 is LGHNA and CDR2 is YSLEER. This CDR3 comprises 18 residues. Written as DNA, the CDR3 is TGCGCCAGCAGCCAAGATGTTAGGGGGGAGAGGTCCTACAATGAGCAGTTCTTC. The encoded protein is CASSQDVRGERSYNEQFF.

The V gene is TRBV3-1, the J gene TRBJ2-1; D is possibly TRBD2 (5 bases). CDR3 size: 14 residues. Germline V CDR1 and CDR2: LGHDT, YNNKEL (reference sequence). V was pared by 3 bases and J by 9 bases, with 15 bases between. CDR3 DNA sequence: TGTGCCAGCAGCCAGGCGATTAGGAGGCCTGAGCAGTTCTTC. Translation: CASSQAIRRPEQFF.

V and J are TRBV10-3 and TRBJ1-5, with 7 bases fitting TRBD1. There are 14 residues in the CDR3. CDR1 and CDR2 (germline): ENHRY, SYGVKD. V trimming: 10 bases; J trimming: 1 base; junction bases outside the gene matches: 7. The CDR3 DNA is TGTGCCACCCGACAGGGTCGAAGCAATCAGCCCCAGCATTTT. Amino acid sequence: CATRQGRSNQPQHF.

This clonotype has more than one count but fewer than ten. The rearrangement uses TRBV20-1 and TRBJ2-7, with TRBD1 as a possible D gene (6 bases). The CDR3 runs 14 residues. Germline values: CDR1 DFQATT, CDR2 SNEGSKA (reference sequence). Trimming left V 3 bases short and J 0 bases short, with 12 bases between. CDR3 sequence (DNA): TGCAGTGCTAGTACAGGGATCCCCTCCTACGAGCAGTACTTC. Protein product: CSASTGIPSYEQYF.

This clonotype was picked up a small number of times. The CDR3 sequence is CASSQGQAQPQHF. In DNA, the CDR3 is TGTGCCAGCAGCCAGGGACAGGCCCAGCCCCAGCATTTT. V usage is TRBV4-2 and J usage is TRBJ1-5, with 8 bases fitting TRBD1. CDR1 and CDR2 (germline): LGHNA, YNFKEQ. Germline trimming cut 3 bases from V and 7 bases from J; bases unmatched to any gene: 2. This CDR3 comprises 13 residues.

The chain couples TRBV5-5 to TRBJ1-2; unclear D gene. The CDR3 runs 16 residues. Germline V lookup: CDR1 SGHKS, CDR2 YYEKEE (reference sequence). Trimming cost V 0 bases and J 1 base, with 13 bases left between them. In DNA, the CDR3 is TGTGCCAGCAGCTTGGAACCGGTGGTGGTTAACTATGGCTACACCTTC. Translated, it gives CASSLEPVVVNYGYTF.

This clonotype was counted between two and nine times. This chain joins TRBV7-9 and TRBJ2-7; D possibly corresponds to TRBD1 (6 bases). The CDR3 has 14 amino acids. The germline gives CDR1 SEHNR, CDR2 FQNEAQ (reference sequence). V lost 3 bases, J lost 2 bases, and 11 bases lay in between. CDR3 amino acids: CASSFLWGPYEQYF. The CDR3 DNA follows: TGTGCCAGCAGCTTCCTCTGGGGGCCCTACGAGCAGTACTTC.

The rearrangement joins TRBV12-3 or TRBV12-4 to TRBJ1-1; 9 bases match TRBD1. This CDR3 region has 12 residues. Trimming cost V 5 bases and J 11 bases; bases outside gene matches: 6. CDR3 nucleotide sequence: TGTGCCAGCAGTGACAGGGGGTGGTTGGCTTTCTTT. As protein: CASSDRGWLAFF.

This clonotype was seen many times. V and J are TRBV6-1 and TRBJ2-3, with D perhaps being TRBD1 or TRBD2 (7 bases each). Per germline, CDR1 MNHNS and CDR2 SASEGT. The CDR3 runs to 16 residues. Trimming left V 5 bases short and J 4 bases short, with 19 bases between. The CDR3 reads CASSLGGGGGADTQYF. The DNA for the CDR3 is TGTGCCAGCAGTCTAGGGGGCGGGGGAGGGGCAGATACGCAGTATTTT.

V and J are TRBV12-3 or TRBV12-4 and TRBJ2-3; D possibly matches TRBD1 or TRBD2 (5 bases each). V lost 2 bases and J lost 2, with 20 bases in between. This CDR3 is built from 18 residues. The CDR3 sequence is CASSLSRAGTRYTDTQYF. In DNA form, the CDR3 reads TGTGCCAGCAGTTTAAGCAGGGCCGGGACGAGGTACACAGATACGCAGTATTTT.

The V call is TRBV20-1, the J call TRBJ2-4; D remains ambiguous. Germline lookup yields CDR1 DFQATT and CDR2 SNEGSKA (reference sequence). V lost 1 base and J 1 base, leaving 5 bases between the germline ends. The CDR3 is 13 residues long. For the CDR3, the DNA is TGCAGTGCTAGAGGGTGGGCCAAAAACATTCAGTACTTC. Its translation: CSARGWAKNIQYF.

Of note for this clonotype: This may come from a read error, since a much larger clone is one base off. The chain employs TRBV20-1 and TRBJ2-1, with 7 bases that match TRBD1. Trimming took 6 bases from V and 2 from J; bases not matched to a gene: 13. The length of the CDR3 is 16 residues. Germline-derived CDR1 and CDR2 are DFQATT and SNEGSKA (reference sequence). CDR3: CSATLPTGETYNEQFF. In DNA, the CDR3 is TGCAGTGCCACGTTGCCAACAGGGGAGACCTACAATGAGCAGTTCTTC.

The sample holds a few counts of this clonotype. The chain links TRBV27 to TRBJ2-7; TRBD2 aligns across 13 bases. V lost 8 bases and J lost 2; bases outside the gene matches: 9. This CDR3 comprises 16 residues. CDR1 is MNHEY and CDR2 is SMNVEV in the germline V gene (reference sequence). The CDR3 sequence is CASGELGLAGTYEQYF. CDR3 coding DNA: TGTGCCAGCGGGGAATTGGGACTAGCGGGGACCTACGAGCAGTACTTC.

The rearrangement joins TRBV20-1 to TRBJ2-3; D not resolved. V gave up 7 bases and J gave up 2 bases, with 13 bases separating them. The CDR3 loop spans 13 amino acids. The germline CDR1 and CDR2 sequences are DFQATT and SNEGSKA (reference sequence). CDR3 residues: CSVMSRITDTQYF. The CDR3 DNA sequence: TGCAGTGTGATGTCCCGAATCACAGATACGCAGTATTTT.

This clonotype was seen a handful of times. The rearrangement uses TRBV20-1 and TRBJ2-1; D may be TRBD1 or TRBD2 (6 bases each). The ends were cut back, 4 bases at V and 2 bases at J, with 12 bases in the middle. Germline-derived CDR1 and CDR2 are DFQATT and SNEGSKA (reference sequence). This CDR3 spans 14 amino acids. The DNA of the CDR3 is TGCAGTGCTAAGTCGGGGGCCCCCTACAATGAGCAGTTCTTC. Encoded protein: CSAKSGAPYNEQFF.

There are a few counts of this clonotype. V gene TRBV7-2 combines with J gene TRBJ2-7; TRBD1 or TRBD2 may be the D gene (5 bases each). In germline, CDR1 is SGHTA, CDR2 FQGNSA. The CDR3 has 14 amino acids. Trimming took off 6 bases at V and 6 bases at J, with 18 bases between the two ends. The CDR3 DNA follows: TGTGCCAGCAGTTCAGCCGGGACGCTTGTCGAGCAGTACTTC. Residues: CASSSAGTLVEQYF.

This clonotype was seen more than once but under ten times. The genes are TRBV4-3 and TRBJ2-5; D gene uncertain. CDR1 and CDR2 (germline): LGHNA, YSLEER. V gave up 3 bases and J gave up 3 bases, with 14 bases separating them. The CDR3 contains 15 residues. CDR3: CASSQLADLKETQYF. The CDR3 nucleotides read TGCGCCAGCAGCCAGCTTGCAGATTTGAAAGAGACCCAGTACTTC.

This clonotype was seen only a few times. The chain couples TRBV6-5 to TRBJ1-2, with D perhaps TRBD1 (5 bases). This CDR3 contains 12 residues. V was clipped by 6 bases and J by 4 bases, with 9 bases between them. Germline V gene data show CDR1 as MNHEY and CDR2 as SVGAGI. The CDR3 here is CASSQDTYGYTF. The CDR3 nucleotides are TGTGCCAGCAGCCAGGACACCTATGGCTACACCTTC.

The chain carries TRBV25-1 and TRBJ2-7, with a weak D call TRBD2 (7 bases). The germline V gene has CDR1 MGHDK and CDR2 SYGVNS. The germline V and J ends were trimmed by 3 bases and 8 bases, with 14 bases remaining between them. The CDR3 length is 13 residues. The CDR3 loop is CASSDAGAPKQYF. The CDR3 DNA reads as TGTGCCAGCAGTGACGCGGGGGCACCTAAGCAGTACTTC.

The sample holds a few counts of this clonotype. The CDR3 loop is CSASLAGKLSSYNEQFF. In DNA, the CDR3 is TGCAGTGCTAGTTTAGCGGGAAAGCTGAGCTCCTACAATGAGCAGTTCTTC. The V and J genes are TRBV20-1 and TRBJ2-1; TRBD2 aligns across 8 bases. From germline, CDR1 is DFQATT and CDR2 SNEGSKA (reference sequence). The ends lost 3 bases at V and 0 bases at J; junction bases unmatched: 10. The CDR3 runs 17 residues.

This clonotype was recorded at least ten times. CDR3 nucleotides: TGCAGTGCTAGAGGGGGCGCTTTTTACGAGCAGTACTTC. Translated, it gives CSARGGAFYEQYF. The V call is TRBV20-1, the J call TRBJ2-7, with D possibly TRBD1 on 5 matching bases. CDR1 DFQATT and CDR2 SNEGSKA come from the germline V gene (reference sequence). CDR3 length: 13 amino acids. The V end was cut by 1 base, the J end by 4 bases, with 11 bases between.

This clonotype was observed a handful of times. This chain joins TRBV27 and TRBJ2-1; no firm D call. Trimming removed 5 bases at V and 3 bases at J, with 8 bases between. This CDR3 comprises 13 residues. Germline CDR1 and CDR2: MNHEY and SMNVEV (reference sequence). The CDR3 bases are TGTGCCAGCAGTAAGGACGGCTACAATGAGCAGTTCTTC. The encoded protein is CASSKDGYNEQFF.

The chain joins TRBV5-1 to TRBJ2-2; 10 bases line up with TRBD2. Germline trimming cut 3 bases from V and 4 bases from J; bases unmatched to any gene: 6. CDR1 and CDR2 (germline): SGHRS, YFSETQ. This CDR3 region has 16 residues. The CDR3: CASSSRQREGTGELFF. Written as DNA, the CDR3 is TGCGCCAGCAGCTCACGCCAGCGGGAGGGCACCGGGGAGCTGTTTTTT.